A single sample is the source of the 13 T cell receptor beta chains below, sequenced in a study of CD8+ T cells in alopecia areata. Treatment: oral pan-JAK inhibitor, 5-10 mg twice daily. Extraction of RNA preceded its reverse transcription into cDNA, which served as the sequencing template. The table came from immunoSEQ multiplex PCR; TCRdb's copy has only in-frame clones and leaves some out. The profile shows fewer than 150,000 clones, 82% of them singletons. The specimen was CD8+ T cells sorted from blood, collected at week 4, from a patient treated with tofacitinib. The receptors here all came from a human donor with alopecia areata.

V is TRBV7-9 and J is TRBJ1-1; 10 positions agree with TRBD1. Germline assignment: CDR1 SEHNR and CDR2 FQNEAQ (reference sequence). J lost 4 bases, V lost 1 base, and 9 bases had no gene match. CDR3 length: 17 residues. The CDR3 reads CASSLGAGQGLGTEAFF. DNA for the CDR3: TGTGCCAGCAGCTTAGGTGCGGGACAGGGGTTAGGCACTGAAGCTTTCTTT.

The chain has TRBV6-5 and TRBJ2-7, with TRBD1 matching over 8 bases. Germline V gives CDR1 MNHEY, CDR2 SVGAGI. After removal of 4 bases from V and 6 bases from J, the junction contained 2 bases not matched to a gene. The CDR3 contains 12 residues. The CDR3 region is CASSWGTGEQYF. The CDR3 nucleotides are TGTGCCAGCAGTTGGGGGACAGGCGAGCAGTACTTC.

In regard to this clone: Germline and junction disagree at one end, which may indicate a read error. The V and J genes are TRBV27 and TRBJ2-1; the match to TRBD2 covers 8 bases. The germline gives CDR1 MNHEY, CDR2 SMNVEV (reference sequence). This CDR3 has 14 residues. CDR3: CAGSPGLAVGEQFF. Written as DNA, the CDR3 is TGTGCCGGCAGTCCTGGACTAGCCGTCGGTGAGCAGTTCTTC.

The V gene is TRBV7-9, the J gene TRBJ2-5; D may correspond to TRBD1 or TRBD2 (5 bases each). Trimming took 1 base from V and 4 from J, leaving 16 bases between them. This CDR3 comprises 16 residues. The germline CDR1 and CDR2 sequences are SEHNR and FQNEAQ (reference sequence). This CDR3 is CASSLGPGPKTETQYF. The DNA for the CDR3 is TGTGCCAGCAGCTTAGGACCGGGACCAAAGACAGAGACCCAGTACTTC.

This chain connects TRBV29-1 to TRBJ2-2, with 7 bases that match TRBD1. Trimming at V came to 6 bases and at J to 6 bases, leaving 4 bases not matched to a gene. This CDR3 region has 12 residues. Germline V gene sequence: CDR1 SQVTM, CDR2 ANQGSEA. For the CDR3, the DNA is TGCAGCGTACAGGGGTTATCCGGGGAGCTGTTTTTT. Residues: CSVQGLSGELFF.

V usage is TRBV6-5 and J usage is TRBJ2-1; 7 nucleotides align to TRBD2. The CDR3 contains 15 residues. CDR1 is MNHEY and CDR2 is SVGAGI in the germline V gene. J gave up 1 base and V 4 bases, and 4 bases lay outside the gene matches. The CDR3: CASSFGGGSYNEQFF. In nucleotides, the CDR3 is TGTGCCAGCAGTTTCGGCGGGGGATCCTACAATGAGCAGTTCTTC.

This clone was recorded once. This chain uses TRBV5-1 with TRBJ2-7; D might be TRBD1 (5 bases). Germline loops: CDR1 SGHRS, CDR2 YFSETQ. V was shortened by 1 base and J by 2 bases, with 13 bases between the two germline ends. CDR3 size: 15 residues. The CDR3 loop reads CASSLSQGITYEQYF. In nucleotides, the CDR3 is TGCGCCAGCAGCTTGTCCCAGGGAATCACCTACGAGCAGTACTTC.

The chain recombines TRBV5-5 with TRBJ1-1; D not resolved. The germline CDR1 and CDR2 sequences are SGHKS and YYEKEE (reference sequence). Trimming removed 4 bases from V and 3 bases from J, with 10 bases in between. The CDR3 covers 13 residues. CDR3 region: CASSPGGYTEAFF. CDR3 nucleotide sequence: TGTGCCAGCAGCCCCGGTGGGTACACTGAAGCTTTCTTT.

This clone was found many times. The rearrangement joins TRBV29-1 to TRBJ1-2; 8 nucleotides line up with TRBD1. Germline-derived CDR1 and CDR2 are SQVTM and ANQGSEA. J gave up 6 bases and V 4 bases, and 4 bases lay outside the gene matches. The CDR3 loop spans 12 amino acids. The CDR3 DNA follows: TGCAGCGTTGGGACAGGGACCAATGGCTACACCTTC. Its protein product is CSVGTGTNGYTF.

The chain has TRBV27 and TRBJ2-5, with TRBD2 as a possible D gene (5 bases). The DNA matches TRBJ2-7 better at its end, which makes the J call doubtful. The CDR3 runs to 15 residues. The germline V gene has CDR1 MNHEY and CDR2 SMNVEV (reference sequence). As DNA, the CDR3 is TGTGCCAGCAGTCCTCCGGGGTTCGGGCCGGACGAGCAGTACTTC. Translated, it gives CASSPPGFGPDEQYF.

The chain joins TRBV4-3 to TRBJ2-7; TRBD2 is a possible D gene (5 bases). CDR1 is LGHNA, CDR2 YSLEER, per germline. The V end lost 1 base, the J end lost 3 bases, and 13 bases lay between the germline ends. The CDR3 runs 15 residues. The CDR3 bases are TGCGCCAGCAGCCAAGTCGCGGGCTTTGACTACGAGCAGTACTTC. Its translation: CASSQVAGFDYEQYF.

A word on this clone: The same CDR3 is also encoded by other DNA sequences in this sample. V is TRBV7-3 and J is TRBJ2-5; the D is unclear. The DNA end lines up better with TRBJ2-7; the J call may be wrong. The CDR3 sequence is 13 residues long. Germline V CDR1 and CDR2: SGHTA, FQGTGA. The CDR3 loop is CASSLGQNYEQYF. CDR3 sequence (DNA): TGTGCCAGCAGCTTAGGGCAGAACTACGAGCAGTACTTC.

The chain uses TRBV7-8 and TRBJ2-4; D uncertain. The CDR3 length is 16 residues. The V end lost 0 bases, the J end lost 0 bases, and 9 bases lay between the germline ends. CDR1 SGHVS and CDR2 FQNEAQ come from the germline V gene. In DNA, the CDR3 is TGTGCCAGCAGCTTAGCGAGGCTGCTAGCCAAAAACATTCAGTACTTC. This translates into CASSLARLLAKNIQYF.